In this sample, the clone carrying this TCR beta chain turned up once. This sample stems from a study of blood T cell repertoires in COVID-19. Sequenced by immunoSEQ multiplex PCR; TCRdb stores in-frame clones only, minus some. The sample has a few hundred thousand clones; more than 70% are singletons. Germline CDR1 MDHEN, CDR2 SYDVKM. CDR3 length: 16 residues. V lost 3 bases, J lost 0 bases, and 5 bases stayed unmatched. The genes are TRBV28 and TRBJ2-5, with 9 bases identical to TRBD1. The clonotype comes from a woman between 18 and 29 years old who had recovered from COVID-19. The sample was PBMCs or T cells enriched from blood (not recorded which). The CDR3: CASSFSGQGDQETQYF. The CDR3 DNA reads as TGTGCCAGCAGTTTCTCGGGACAGGGAGACCAAGAGACCCAGTACTTC.